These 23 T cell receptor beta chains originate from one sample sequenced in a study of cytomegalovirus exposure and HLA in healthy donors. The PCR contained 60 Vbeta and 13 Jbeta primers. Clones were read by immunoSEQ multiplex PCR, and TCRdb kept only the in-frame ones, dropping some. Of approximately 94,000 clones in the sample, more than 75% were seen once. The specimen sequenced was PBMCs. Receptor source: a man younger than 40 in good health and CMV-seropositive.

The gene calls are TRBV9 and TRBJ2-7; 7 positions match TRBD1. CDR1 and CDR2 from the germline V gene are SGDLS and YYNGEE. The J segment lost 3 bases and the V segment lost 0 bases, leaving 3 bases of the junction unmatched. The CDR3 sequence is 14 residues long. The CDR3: CASSVEAGGYEQYF. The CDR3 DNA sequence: TGTGCCAGCAGCGTAGAAGCAGGGGGCTACGAGCAGTACTTC.

CDR3 loop: CAWGRNRDEQYF. In DNA form, the CDR3 reads TGTGCCTGGGGGAGGAACCGGGACGAGCAGTACTTC. This sequence joins TRBV30 and TRBJ2-7; D possibly corresponds to TRBD2 (6 bases). From germline, CDR1 is GTSNPN and CDR2 SVGIG (reference sequence). Trimming pared 5 bases from V and 5 bases from J, leaving 13 bases between. The CDR3 is 12 residues long.

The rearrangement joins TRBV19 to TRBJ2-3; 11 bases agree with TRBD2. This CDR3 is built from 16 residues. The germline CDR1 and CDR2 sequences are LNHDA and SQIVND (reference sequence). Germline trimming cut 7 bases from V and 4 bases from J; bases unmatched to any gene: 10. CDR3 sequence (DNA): TGTGCCAGTACCCCACGTAGCGGGAGGGCCTCAGATACGCAGTATTTT. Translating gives CASTPRSGRASDTQYF.

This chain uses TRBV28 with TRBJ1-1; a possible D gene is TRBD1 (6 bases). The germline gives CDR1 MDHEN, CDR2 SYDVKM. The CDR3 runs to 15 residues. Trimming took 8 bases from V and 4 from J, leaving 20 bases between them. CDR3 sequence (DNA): TGTGCCAGCTTTCGACCGGGACACTCTAGCACTGAAGCTTTCTTT. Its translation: CASFRPGHSSTEAFF.

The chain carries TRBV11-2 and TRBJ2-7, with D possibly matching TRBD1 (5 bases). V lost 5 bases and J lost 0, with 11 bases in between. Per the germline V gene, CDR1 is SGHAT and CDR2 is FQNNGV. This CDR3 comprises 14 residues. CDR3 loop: CASSNTRDSYEQYV. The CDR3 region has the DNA TGTGCCAGCAGCAATACCAGGGACTCCTACGAGCAGTACGTC.

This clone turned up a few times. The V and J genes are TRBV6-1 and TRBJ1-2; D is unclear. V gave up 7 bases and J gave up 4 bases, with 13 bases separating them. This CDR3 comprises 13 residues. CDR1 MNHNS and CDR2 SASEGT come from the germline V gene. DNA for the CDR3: TGTGCCAGCAAAGTCCAGGCGGGCTATGGCTACACCTTC. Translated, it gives CASKVQAGYGYTF.

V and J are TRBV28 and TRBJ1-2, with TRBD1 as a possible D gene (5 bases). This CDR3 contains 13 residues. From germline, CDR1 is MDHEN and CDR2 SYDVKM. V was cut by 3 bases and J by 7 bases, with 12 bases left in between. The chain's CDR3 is CASSFGGVVGYTF. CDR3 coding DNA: TGTGCCAGCAGTTTTGGGGGGGTGGTTGGCTACACCTTC.

The DNA of the CDR3 is TGTGCCACCAGCAGAGAAATAGCGGGAGGGGCCTACAATGAGCAGTTCTTC. Translating gives CATSREIAGGAYNEQFF. The chain combines TRBV15 with TRBJ2-1, with TRBD2 matching over 11 bases. Trimming removed 0 bases from V and 2 bases from J; junction bases left unmatched: 3. The CDR3 is 17 residues long. CDR1 LNHNV and CDR2 YYDKDF come from the germline V gene (reference sequence).

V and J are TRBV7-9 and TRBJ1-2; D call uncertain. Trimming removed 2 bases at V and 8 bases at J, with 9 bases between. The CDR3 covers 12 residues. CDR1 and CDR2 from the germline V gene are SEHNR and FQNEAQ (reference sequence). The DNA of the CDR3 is TGTGCCAGCAGCTTAATGGAGCGGGGCTACACCTTC. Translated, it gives CASSLMERGYTF. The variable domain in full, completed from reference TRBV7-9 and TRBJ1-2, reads DTGVSQNPRHKITKRGQNVTFRCDPISEHNRLYWYRQTLGQGPEFLTYFQNEAQLEKSRLLSDRFSAERPKGSFSTLEIQRTEQGDSAMYLCASSLMERGYTFGSGTRLTVV.

The DNA of the CDR3 is TGCAGCGTTGATGAGACCGGGACAGGGGCCGCAGGAGCTTTCTTT. Translation: CSVDETGTGAAGAFF. This sequence joins TRBV29-1 and TRBJ1-1; TRBD1 aligns across 10 bases. CDR1 SQVTM and CDR2 ANQGSEA come from the germline V gene. The CDR3 consists of 15 residues. J lost 10 bases, V lost 3 bases, and 14 bases had no gene match.

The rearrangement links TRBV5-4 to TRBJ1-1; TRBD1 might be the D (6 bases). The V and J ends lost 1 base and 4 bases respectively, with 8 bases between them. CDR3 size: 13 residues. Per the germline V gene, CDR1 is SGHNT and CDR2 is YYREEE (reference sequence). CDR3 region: CASSLTGTTEAFF. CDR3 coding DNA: TGTGCCAGCAGCTTGACAGGGACCACTGAAGCTTTCTTT. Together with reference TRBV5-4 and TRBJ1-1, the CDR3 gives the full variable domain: ETGVTQSPTHLIKTRGQQVTLRCSSQSGHNTVSWYQQALGQGPQFIFQYYREEENGRGNFPPRFSGLQFPNYSSELNVNALELDDSALYLCASSLTGTTEAFFGQGTRLTVV.

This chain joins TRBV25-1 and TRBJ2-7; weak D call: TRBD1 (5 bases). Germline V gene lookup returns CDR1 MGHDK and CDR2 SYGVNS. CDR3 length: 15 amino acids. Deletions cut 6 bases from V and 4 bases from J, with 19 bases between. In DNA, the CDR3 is TGTGCCAGCAGAAAACCTACGATAGGGGAATACGAGCAGTACTTC. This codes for CASRKPTIGEYEQYF.

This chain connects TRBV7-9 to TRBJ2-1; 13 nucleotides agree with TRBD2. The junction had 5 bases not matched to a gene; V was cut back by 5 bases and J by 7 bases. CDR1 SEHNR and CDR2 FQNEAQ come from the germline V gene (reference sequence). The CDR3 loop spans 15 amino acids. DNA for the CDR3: TGTGCCAGCAGCCGGGGACTAGCGGGGATAAATGAGCAGTTCTTC. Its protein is CASSRGLAGINEQFF. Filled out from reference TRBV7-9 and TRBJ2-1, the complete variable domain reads DTGVSQNPRHKITKRGQNVTFRCDPISEHNRLYWYRQTLGQGPEFLTYFQNEAQLEKSRLLSDRFSAERPKGSFSTLEIQRTEQGDSAMYLCASSRGLAGINEQFFGPGTRLTVL.

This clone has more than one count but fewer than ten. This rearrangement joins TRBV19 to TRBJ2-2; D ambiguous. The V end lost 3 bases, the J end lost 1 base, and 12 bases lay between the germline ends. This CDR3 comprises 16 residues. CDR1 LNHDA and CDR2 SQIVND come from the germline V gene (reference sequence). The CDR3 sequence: CASSISLGLNTGELFF. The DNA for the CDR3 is TGTGCCAGTAGTATTAGCCTTGGCTTGAACACCGGGGAGCTGTTTTTT.

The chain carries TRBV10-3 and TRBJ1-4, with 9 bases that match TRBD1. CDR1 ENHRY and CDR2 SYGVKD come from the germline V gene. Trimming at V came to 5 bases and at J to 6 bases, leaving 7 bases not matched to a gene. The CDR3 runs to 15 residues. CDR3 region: CAISKDRGGDEKLFF. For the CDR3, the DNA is TGTGCCATCAGTAAAGACAGGGGGGGGGATGAAAAACTGTTTTTT.

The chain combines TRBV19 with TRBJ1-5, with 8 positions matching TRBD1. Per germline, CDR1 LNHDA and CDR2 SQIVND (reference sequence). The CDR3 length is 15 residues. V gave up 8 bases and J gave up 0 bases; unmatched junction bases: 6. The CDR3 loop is CASLQGAYSNQPQHF. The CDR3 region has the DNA TGTGCCAGTCTCCAGGGGGCGTATAGCAATCAGCCCCAGCATTTT.

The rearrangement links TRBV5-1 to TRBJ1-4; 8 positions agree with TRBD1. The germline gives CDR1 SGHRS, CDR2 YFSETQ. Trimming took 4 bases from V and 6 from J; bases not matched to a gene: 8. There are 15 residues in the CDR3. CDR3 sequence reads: CASSRTGMRDEKLFF. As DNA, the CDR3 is TGCGCCAGCAGCCGGACAGGGATGAGGGATGAAAAACTGTTTTTT.

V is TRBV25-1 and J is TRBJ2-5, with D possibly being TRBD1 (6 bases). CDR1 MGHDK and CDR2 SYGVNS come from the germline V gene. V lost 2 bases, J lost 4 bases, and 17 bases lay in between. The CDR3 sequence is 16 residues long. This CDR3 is CASSEGGRGVGETQYF. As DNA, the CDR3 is TGTGCCAGCAGTGAAGGGGGCAGGGGAGTAGGAGAGACCCAGTACTTC.

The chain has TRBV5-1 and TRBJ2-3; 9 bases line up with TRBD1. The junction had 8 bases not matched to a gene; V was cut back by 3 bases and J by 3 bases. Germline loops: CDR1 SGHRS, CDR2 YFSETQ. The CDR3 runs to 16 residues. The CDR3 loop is CASSWTGVRRTDTQYF. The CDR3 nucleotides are TGCGCCAGCAGCTGGACAGGGGTACGGCGTACAGATACGCAGTATTTT.

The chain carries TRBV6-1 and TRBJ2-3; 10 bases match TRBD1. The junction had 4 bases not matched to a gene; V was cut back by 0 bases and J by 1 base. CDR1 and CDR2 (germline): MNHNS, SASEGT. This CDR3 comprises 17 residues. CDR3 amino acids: CASSEATGTGGTDTQYF. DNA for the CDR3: TGTGCCAGCAGTGAAGCTACCGGGACAGGGGGCACAGATACGCAGTATTTT.

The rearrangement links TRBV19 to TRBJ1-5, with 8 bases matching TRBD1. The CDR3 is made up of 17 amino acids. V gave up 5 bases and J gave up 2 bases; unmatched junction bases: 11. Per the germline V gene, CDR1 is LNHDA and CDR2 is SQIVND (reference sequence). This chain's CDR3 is CASSEGQGVVGNQPQHF. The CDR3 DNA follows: TGTGCCAGTAGTGAAGGACAGGGAGTAGTGGGCAATCAGCCCCAGCATTTT.

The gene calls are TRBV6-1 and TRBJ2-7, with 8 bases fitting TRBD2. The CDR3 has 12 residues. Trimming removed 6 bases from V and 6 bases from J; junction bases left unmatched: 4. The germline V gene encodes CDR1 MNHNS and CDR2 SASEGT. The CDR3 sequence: CASRTSVSEQYV. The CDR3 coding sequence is TGTGCCAGCAGGACTAGCGTTAGCGAGCAGTACGTC.

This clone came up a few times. This CDR3 is CASSSAAGSTDTQYF. CDR3 DNA: TGTGCCAGCTCCTCTGCGGCGGGCAGCACAGATACGCAGTATTTT. The chain carries TRBV6-4 and TRBJ2-3, with D perhaps TRBD2 (5 bases). Germline values: CDR1 MRHNA, CDR2 SNTAGT. V dropped 8 bases and J dropped 0 bases, with 15 bases sitting between them. This CDR3 is built from 15 residues.